The 13 T cell receptor beta chains presented below share a single source sample, sequenced in a study of OX40 agonist ivuxolimab in advanced cancers. The assay was immunoSEQ multiplex PCR, and TCRdb's table has in-frame clones only and misses some. The table includes around 62,000 clones, over 60% detected once. The sample in question was CD4+ or CD8+ T cells sorted from blood, obtained in a trial of the OX40 agonist ivuxolimab. The source is an adult with an advanced solid tumor such as melanoma, head and neck, liver or kidney cancer.

The chain recombines TRBV18 with TRBJ2-5, with TRBD2 matching 8 bases. Germline trimming cut 0 bases from V and 5 bases from J; bases unmatched to any gene: 11. Looked up from germline, CDR1 is KGHSH and CDR2 is LQKENI. The CDR3 contains 17 residues. Written as DNA, the CDR3 is TGTGCCAGCTCACCACCGTTGGTAGCGGGACCCATTGAGACCCAGTACTTC. Its translation is CASSPPLVAGPIETQYF.

The chain combines TRBV5-1 with TRBJ2-7, with D tentatively TRBD2 (6 bases). The CDR3 sequence is 15 residues long. Trimming pared 4 bases from V and 2 bases from J, leaving 16 bases between. Germline lookup yields CDR1 SGHRS and CDR2 YFSETQ. The CDR3 DNA reads as TGCGCCAGCAGCCCGGGAGCAGGTTTAACCTACGAGCAGTACTTC. It translates to CASSPGAGLTYEQYF. Together with reference TRBV5-1 and TRBJ2-7, the CDR3 gives the full variable domain: KAGVTQTPRYLIKTRGQQVTLSCSPISGHRSVSWYQQTPGQGLQFLFEYFSETQRNKGNFPGRFSGRQFSNSRSEMNVSTLELGDSALYLCASSPGAGLTYEQYFGPGTRLTVT.

The chain employs TRBV4-1 and TRBJ1-5; D is possibly TRBD1 (5 bases). The CDR3 length is 18 residues. The V gene's germline CDR1 is MGHRA and CDR2 YSYEKL. V shed 1 base and J shed 0 bases, with 16 bases lying between them. The CDR3 DNA reads as TGCGCCAGCAGCCAAGTCTGGGGCAGGGAGTATAGCAATCAGCCCCAGCATTTT. Its protein product is CASSQVWGREYSNQPQHF.

The V and J genes are TRBV7-9 and TRBJ1-2; a weak D match, TRBD1 (6 bases). This CDR3 region has 14 residues. Trimming took 10 bases from V and 2 from J, leaving 17 bases between them. Looked up from germline, CDR1 is SEHNR and CDR2 is FQNEAQ (reference sequence). Written as DNA, the CDR3 is TGTGCCAACAACCCGGGGGCGGGAAACTATGGCTACACCTTC. This encodes CANNPGAGNYGYTF.

The chain couples TRBV10-2 to TRBJ2-1; D perhaps matches TRBD2 (6 bases). Germline CDR1 is WSHSY and CDR2 is SAAADI. Trimming took off 3 bases at V and 11 bases at J, with 14 bases between the two ends. This CDR3 has 13 amino acids. The CDR3 DNA is TGCGCCAGCAGTGACCCTGGACGGGAGAAGCAGTTCTTC. Amino acids: CASSDPGREKQFF.

The gene calls are TRBV27 and TRBJ2-7; the match to TRBD2 covers 8 bases. The CDR3 loop spans 16 amino acids. J lost 3 bases, V lost 5 bases, and 12 bases had no gene match. Germline lookup yields CDR1 MNHEY and CDR2 SMNVEV (reference sequence). The CDR3 spells CASSGTAGEGHYEQYF. CDR3 DNA: TGTGCCAGCAGTGGAACAGCGGGGGAGGGGCACTACGAGCAGTACTTC.

This clone was recorded only once. This chain joins TRBV30 and TRBJ1-5, with D maybe TRBD1 (6 bases). This CDR3 is 16 amino acids long. Germline V gives CDR1 GTSNPN, CDR2 SVGIG (reference sequence). V lost 2 bases, J lost 1 base, and 15 bases lay in between. CDR3 sequence (DNA): TGTGCCTGGAGTCGCGGGGGCCCGAGGAGCAATCAGCCCCAGCATTTT. Protein: CAWSRGGPRSNQPQHF.

This chain connects TRBV2 to TRBJ2-6; D unresolved. Germline V gene lookup returns CDR1 SNHLY and CDR2 FYNNEI. The ends were cut back, 6 bases at V and 0 bases at J, with 9 bases in the middle. There are 15 residues in the CDR3. The CDR3 DNA sequence: TGTGCCAGCAGCGAGGACGCCTCTGGGGCCAACGTCCTGACTTTC. Its translation is CASSEDASGANVLTF. The entire variable domain, with the rest obtained from reference TRBV2 and TRBJ2-6, is as follows: EPEVTQTPSHQVTQMGQEVILRCVPISNHLYFYWYRQILGQKVEFLVSFYNNEISEKSEIFDDQFSVERPDGSNFTLKIRSTKLEDSAMYFCASSEDASGANVLTFGAGSRLTVL.

The V call is TRBV28, the J call TRBJ2-7; TRBD1 aligns across 9 bases. CDR1 and CDR2 (germline): MDHEN, SYDVKM. The CDR3 extends over 18 amino acids. V dropped 3 bases and J dropped 1; count of bases not matched to a gene: 13. This CDR3 reads CASSFLGQGLLLSYEQYF. DNA of the CDR3: TGTGCCAGCAGTTTCCTGGGACAGGGCCTACTGCTTTCCTACGAGCAGTACTTC.

The V call is TRBV6-6, the J call TRBJ2-3; D may correspond to TRBD1 or TRBD2 (6 bases each). The V gene lost 5 bases and the J gene lost 0 bases, with 15 bases spanning the gap. CDR1 and CDR2 (germline): MNHNY, SVGAGI (reference sequence). The CDR3 contains 16 residues. The CDR3 spells CASSPRAGHSTDTQYF. CDR3 in DNA: TGTGCCAGCAGTCCCCGGGCGGGACACAGCACAGATACGCAGTATTTT.

The chain recombines TRBV27 with TRBJ2-2; TRBD2 matches 8 bases. Germline V gene lookup returns CDR1 MNHEY and CDR2 SMNVEV (reference sequence). The CDR3 spans 14 residues. The ends lost 6 bases at V and 2 bases at J; junction bases unmatched: 2. The CDR3 region is CASSTSGNTGELFF. For the CDR3, the DNA is TGTGCCAGCAGCACTAGCGGTAACACCGGGGAGCTGTTTTTT.

The chain is built from TRBV19 and TRBJ2-1, with TRBD1 identical over 9 bases. The germline gives CDR1 LNHDA, CDR2 SQIVND (reference sequence). The CDR3 is made up of 13 amino acids. Germline trimming cut 9 bases from V and 9 bases from J; bases unmatched to any gene: 9. The CDR3 loop is CASTGQGSVEQFF. The CDR3 DNA reads as TGTGCCAGCACTGGACAGGGGTCGGTTGAGCAGTTCTTC. The variable domain in full, with the rest retrieved from reference TRBV19 and TRBJ2-1, is DGGITQSPKYLFRKEGQNVTLSCEQNLNHDAMYWYRQDPGQGLRLIYYSQIVNDFQKGDIAEGYSVSREKKESFPLTVTSAQKNPTAFYLCASTGQGSVEQFFGPGTRLTVL.

V and J are TRBV11-3 and TRBJ2-5; D may be TRBD2 (5 bases). The CDR3 totals 15 residues. The ends were cut back, 4 bases at V and 5 bases at J, with 17 bases in the middle. The germline CDR1 and CDR2 sequences are SGHNT and YENEEA. The CDR3, as DNA: TGTGCCAGCAGCTCCCCGTTAGTCCAGCGGGAGACCCAGTACTTC. Amino acids: CASSSPLVQRETQYF.